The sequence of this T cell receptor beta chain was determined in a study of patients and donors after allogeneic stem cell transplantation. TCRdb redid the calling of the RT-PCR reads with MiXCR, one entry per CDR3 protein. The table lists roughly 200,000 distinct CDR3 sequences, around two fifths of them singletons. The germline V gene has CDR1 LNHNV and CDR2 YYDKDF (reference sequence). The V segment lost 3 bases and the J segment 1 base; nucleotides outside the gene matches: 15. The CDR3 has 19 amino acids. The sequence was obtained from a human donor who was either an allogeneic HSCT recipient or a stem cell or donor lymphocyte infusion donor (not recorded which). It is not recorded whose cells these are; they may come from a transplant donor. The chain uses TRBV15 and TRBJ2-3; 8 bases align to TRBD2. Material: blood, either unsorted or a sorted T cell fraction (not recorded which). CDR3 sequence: CATSRDLIAGTRRTDTQYF. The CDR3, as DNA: TGTGCCACCAGCAGGGACCTTATAGCGGGGACGCGCCGCACAGATACGCAGTATTTT.